The clone carrying this T cell receptor beta chain was observed a single time. Its antigen is not known. Clones were read by immunoSEQ multiplex PCR, and TCRdb kept only the in-frame ones, dropping some. The sample consists of 20,000 to 25,000 clones, around 94% of them appearing once. The J segment lost 4 bases and the V segment lost 5 bases, leaving 4 bases of the junction unmatched. Germline V gene lookup returns CDR1 SGHTA and CDR2 FQGNSA. The CDR3 is 13 amino acids. The sample belongs to a study of graft-versus-host responses after intestinal transplantation. Study-wide results and caveats: Early HvG declines after transplant were associated with peak circulating GvH clone levels.

The rearrangement joins TRBV7-2 to TRBJ2-7; 8 bases align to TRBD1. The sequenced sample was PBMCs, obtained about 260 days after intestinal transplant. This receptor was obtained from a human patient who received an intestinal transplant, so some T cells may come from the graft donor. CDR3 region: CASSPWTGYEQYF. CDR3 sequence (DNA): TGTGCCAGCAGCCCTTGGACAGGGTACGAGCAGTACTTC.